This passage covers 21 T cell receptor beta chains from one sample sequenced in a study of neurological immune-mediated disorders. TCRdb used MiXCR to reprocess the 5' RACE reads, holding one entry per CDR3 protein. The sample shows tens of thousands of distinct CDR3 sequences, 6.5% to 8% of them seen only once. The sample consisted of PBMCs. Every receptor here comes from a woman in her forties in good health.

This clonotype was seen repeatedly, ten times or more. The V and J genes are TRBV20-1 and TRBJ2-2; D is perhaps TRBD2 (6 bases). The CDR3 is made up of 15 amino acids. Germline CDR1 DFQATT, CDR2 SNEGSKA (reference sequence). V lost 6 bases to trimming and J lost 2 bases, with 16 bases between them. The CDR3 nucleotides are TGCAGTGCCCCGGGAGCAGGGCCTAACACCGGGGAGCTGTTTTTT. Amino acids: CSAPGAGPNTGELFF.

At least ten counts were recorded for this clonotype. The gene calls are TRBV28 and TRBJ2-1; the D is unclear. Germline lookup yields CDR1 MDHEN and CDR2 SYDVKM. Trimming removed 5 bases from V and 8 bases from J, with 16 bases in between. CDR3 length equals 14 residues. CDR3 amino acids: CASSPWTARDEQFF. The CDR3, as DNA: TGTGCCAGCAGTCCGTGGACCGCCCGGGATGAGCAGTTCTTC.

There are many counts of this clonotype. The J gene is TRBJ2-1, the V gene TRBV25-1, with 8 bases fitting TRBD2. The CDR3 is made up of 14 amino acids. Germline CDR1 and CDR2: MGHDK and SYGVNS. The trim removed 6 bases at V and 2 bases at J, leaving 3 bases unmatched. The CDR3 nucleotides are TGTGCCAGCAGGGAAGCGGGAGCCTACAATGAGCAGTTCTTC. Amino acids: CASREAGAYNEQFF.

This clonotype occurred many times. The chain combines TRBV20-1 with TRBJ2-2; D is possibly TRBD2 (6 bases). V lost 1 base to trimming and J lost 0 bases, with 9 bases between them. The CDR3 covers 15 residues. Germline V gene data show CDR1 as DFQATT and CDR2 as SNEGSKA (reference sequence). This CDR3 is CSARGGVANTGELFF. CDR3 bases: TGCAGTGCTAGAGGGGGGGTGGCGAACACCGGGGAGCTGTTTTTT.

This clonotype was seen repeatedly, ten times or more. This sequence joins TRBV5-6 and TRBJ1-4, with TRBD1 as a possible D gene (5 bases). V shed 4 bases and J shed 8 bases, with 18 bases lying between them. This CDR3 spans 15 amino acids. CDR1 and CDR2 (germline): SGHDT, YYEEEE. The CDR3 loop reads CASSRLGGAAEKLFF. The CDR3 DNA is TGTGCCAGCAGCCGACTGGGGGGAGCGGCCGAAAAACTGTTTTTT.

This clonotype was detected ten times or more. J is TRBJ2-2 and V is TRBV27, with D hard to call. This CDR3 has 14 amino acids. Germline-derived CDR1 and CDR2 are MNHEY and SMNVEV (reference sequence). Deletions cut 2 bases from V and 1 base from J, with 5 bases between. The CDR3 nucleotides read TGTGCCAGCAGTTTAAGAGAGAACACCGGGGAGCTGTTTTTT. Translated: CASSLRENTGELFF.

This clonotype showed up many times. V is TRBV5-1 and J is TRBJ1-3; D is possibly TRBD1 (5 bases). Germline V gene lookup returns CDR1 SGHRS and CDR2 YFSETQ. V gave up 2 bases and J gave up 0 bases, with 15 bases separating them. This CDR3 is 17 amino acids long. CDR3: CASSLTGTPSSGNTIYF. As DNA, the CDR3 is TGCGCCAGCAGCTTAACCGGGACGCCGAGCTCTGGAAACACCATATATTTT.

This clonotype rates as medium-sized. The genes are TRBV5-6 and TRBJ1-4; D possibly corresponds to TRBD1 (5 bases). CDR1 and CDR2 (germline): SGHDT, YYEEEE. The CDR3 length is 14 residues. V was clipped by 3 bases and J by 6 bases, with 12 bases between them. The CDR3 is CASSSRDVDEKLFF. CDR3 in DNA: TGTGCCAGCAGCTCCCGGGACGTCGATGAAAAACTGTTTTTT.

This clonotype came up many times. The gene calls are TRBV7-3 and TRBJ2-3; 7 nucleotides match TRBD2. CDR1 is SGHTA and CDR2 is FQGTGA in the germline V gene. The CDR3 has 15 amino acids. V was clipped by 5 bases and J by 2 bases; unmatched bases: 7. The chain's CDR3 is CASSPSSGATDTQYF. The CDR3 coding sequence is TGTGCCAGCAGCCCGTCCAGCGGGGCCACAGATACGCAGTATTTT.

This clonotype was detected ten times or more. The chain combines TRBV5-5 with TRBJ2-6, with TRBD2 identical over 7 bases. The CDR3 contains 15 residues. Looked up from germline, CDR1 is SGHKS and CDR2 is YYEKEE (reference sequence). With V trimmed by 3 bases and J by 4 bases, 4 bases remained unmatched. Written as DNA, the CDR3 is TGTGCCAGCAGCTCTCTAGCGGTCGGGGCCAACGTCCTGACTTTC. This translates into CASSSLAVGANVLTF.

This clonotype was counted ten times or more. This chain links TRBV20-1 with TRBJ1-5; 7 bases are shared with TRBD1. This CDR3 comprises 15 residues. From germline, CDR1 is DFQATT and CDR2 SNEGSKA (reference sequence). The junction had 10 bases not matched to a gene; V was cut back by 5 bases and J by 3 bases. For the CDR3, the DNA is TGCAGTGCTCCTATCCGGACAGGAGTCAATCAGCCCCAGCATTTT. This encodes CSAPIRTGVNQPQHF.

This clonotype has ten or more counts. This chain joins TRBV29-1 and TRBJ2-4, with 7 bases identical to TRBD1. The CDR3 contains 15 residues. The germline V gene has CDR1 SQVTM and CDR2 ANQGSEA. J lost 8 bases, V lost 0 bases, and 10 bases had no gene match. CDR3 amino acids: CSVEDLRPQGDIQYF. The CDR3 region has the DNA TGCAGCGTTGAAGATCTAAGGCCCCAGGGGGACATTCAGTACTTC.

In this sample, this clonotype turned up many times. The chain couples TRBV9 to TRBJ2-5, with D perhaps TRBD2 (5 bases). The germline V gene encodes CDR1 SGDLS and CDR2 YYNGEE. This CDR3 contains 12 residues. V was cut by 0 bases and J by 5 bases, with 5 bases left in between. The DNA of the CDR3 is TGTGCCAGCAGCGTAGGAGGGGAGACCCAGTACTTC. It encodes CASSVGGETQYF.

The chain recombines TRBV11-2 with TRBJ2-1; 7 bases are a match to TRBD2. This CDR3 region has 15 residues. Germline CDR1 and CDR2: SGHAT and FQNNGV. V trimming: 1 base; J trimming: 4 bases; junction bases outside the gene matches: 4. CDR3 protein: CASSLGWGGYNEQFF. In nucleotides, the CDR3 is TGTGCCAGCAGCTTAGGGTGGGGGGGATACAATGAGCAGTTCTTC.

This clonotype came up many times. The rearrangement joins TRBV7-2 to TRBJ1-3; D remains unclear. CDR3 length: 14 amino acids. CDR1 and CDR2 (germline): SGHTA, FQGNSA. Deletions cut 5 bases from V and 1 base from J, with 9 bases between. CDR3 sequence: CASSPIGSGNTIYF. Here the CDR3 DNA reads TGTGCCAGCAGCCCCATAGGGTCTGGAAACACCATATATTTT.

The table lists this clonotype with many counts. The chain uses TRBV20-1 and TRBJ2-7, with TRBD2 identical over 9 bases. The V segment lost 1 base and the J segment 7 bases; nucleotides outside the gene matches: 20. The CDR3 spans 18 residues. Germline CDR1 is DFQATT and CDR2 is SNEGSKA (reference sequence). CDR3 sequence reads: CSARGSGQTGTSLLEQYF. In nucleotides, the CDR3 is TGCAGTGCTAGAGGTTCGGGACAAACCGGGACTAGCCTCCTAGAGCAGTACTTC.

CDR3 in DNA: TGCGCCAGCAGCACCACCAGCGGGGGCACTGAAGCTTTCTTT. It specifies CASSTTSGGTEAFF. The rearrangement joins TRBV5-1 to TRBJ1-1; a possible D gene is TRBD1 (5 bases). The ends were cut back, 4 bases at V and 4 bases at J, with 14 bases in the middle. Germline lookup yields CDR1 SGHRS and CDR2 YFSETQ. The CDR3 has 14 residues.

This clonotype was seen many times. The V gene is TRBV18, the J gene TRBJ1-5; maybe TRBD1 (6 bases). The CDR3 is made up of 15 amino acids. The germline V gene has CDR1 KGHSH and CDR2 LQKENI. Trimming stripped 4 bases from V and 2 bases from J, with 12 bases between. The CDR3 DNA reads as TGTGCCAGCTCACGGGGGGCTGGTGGCAATCAGCCCCAGCATTTT. This gives the protein CASSRGAGGNQPQHF. Full variable domain (remainder filled in from reference TRBV18 and TRBJ1-5): NAGVMQNPRHLVRRRGQEARLRCSPMKGHSHVYWYRQLPEEGLKFMVYLQKENIIDESGMPKERFSAEFPKEGPSILRIQQVVRGDSAAYFCASSRGAGGNQPQHFGDGTRLSIL.

This clonotype has ten or more counts. The chain links TRBV5-5 to TRBJ1-3, with 7 bases aligning to TRBD1. CDR1 SGHKS and CDR2 YYEKEE come from the germline V gene (reference sequence). CDR3 length: 15 residues. Trimming took 3 bases from V and 5 from J; bases not matched to a gene: 8. The CDR3 DNA is TGTGCCAGCAGCTCTACAGGGGATGCAAGAAACACCATATATTTT. This sequence encodes CASSSTGDARNTIYF.

This clonotype was counted ten times or more. The CDR3 loop is CASSPPGLSYGNTIYF. DNA for the CDR3: TGTGCCAGCAGCCCCCCGGGACTGTCGTATGGAAACACCATATATTTT. This chain uses TRBV9 with TRBJ1-3; the D gene is possibly TRBD1 (5 bases). Germline V CDR1 and CDR2: SGDLS, YYNGEE. This CDR3 is 16 amino acids long. The V end lost 4 bases, the J end lost 3 bases, and 17 bases lay between the germline ends.

This clonotype came up many times. The rearrangement joins TRBV28 to TRBJ1-4; weak D call: TRBD1 (5 bases). Germline CDR1 reads MDHEN; CDR2 reads SYDVKM. CDR3 length: 15 residues. V lost 3 bases, J lost 4 bases, and 12 bases lay in between. In nucleotides, the CDR3 is TGTGCCAGCAGTTTCAGCGGGGGTCTTAATGAAAAACTGTTTTTT. It codes for CASSFSGGLNEKLFF.